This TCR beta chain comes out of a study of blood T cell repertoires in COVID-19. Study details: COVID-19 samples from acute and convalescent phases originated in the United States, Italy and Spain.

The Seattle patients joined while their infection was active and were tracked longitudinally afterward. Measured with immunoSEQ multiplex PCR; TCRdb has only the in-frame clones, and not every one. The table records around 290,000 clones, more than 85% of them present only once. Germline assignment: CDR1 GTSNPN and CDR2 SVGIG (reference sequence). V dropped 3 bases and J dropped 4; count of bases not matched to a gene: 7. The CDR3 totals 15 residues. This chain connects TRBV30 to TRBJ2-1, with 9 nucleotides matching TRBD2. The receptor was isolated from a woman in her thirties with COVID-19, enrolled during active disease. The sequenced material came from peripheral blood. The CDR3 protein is CAWRNLAGAYNEQFF. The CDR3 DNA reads TGTGCCTGGAGGAATTTAGCGGGAGCTTACAATGAGCAGTTCTTC.